This T cell receptor beta chain was documented in a study of OX40 agonist ivuxolimab in advanced cancers. Broadly, across the study: Ivuxolimab was a fully human IgG2 agonistic monoclonal antibody targeting the costimulatory receptor OX40 (CD134). Intravenous ivuxolimab was administered to patients every 2 weeks at six dose levels: 0.01, 0.1, 0.3, 1.5, 3 and 10 mg/kg. Of the approximately 50 dose-escalation patients, hepatocellular carcinoma was present in around 20, melanoma in approximately 15, renal cell carcinoma in 9 and head and neck cancer in 9. A male proportion of under 85% and a mean age of approximately 58 years, ranging from about 20 to 79, were recorded for the dose-escalation cohort. Patients were allowed to have had prior anti-PD-1, anti-PD-L1 or anti-CTLA-4 therapy, and approximately 37% of the dose-escalation patients had been treated with checkpoint inhibitors. Three dose-escalation patients achieved partial responses, one with hepatocellular carcinoma and two with cutaneous melanoma. Peripheral TCRbeta sequencing aimed to test whether ivuxolimab altered TCR sequence diversity and caused clonal T-cell expansion. The paper describes the monotherapy dose-escalation part (N ≈ 52 patients) of the phase I trial of ivuxolimab.

Genomic DNA was isolated from the sorted cells so that the TCRbeta CDR3 region could be sequenced. TCRbeta CDR3 regions were sequenced using the immunoSEQ Assay. Sourced from immuneACCESS, this table was stored by TCRdb with only in-frame sequences that have V and J called. A share of the clones is absent; for the studies checked, an unresolved V gene accounts for under half, and the remainder has no known explanation. This sample comprises 100,000 or so clones, 80% to 90% of them detected only once. The ten largest account for around 0.28% of the sample. A distance of 12 bases separates the germline ends of V and J, which lose 2 bases and 0 bases respectively. Reading the germline V gene gives CDR1 SGHRS and CDR2 YFSETQ. Taken from cysteine to phenylalanine, the CDR3 has 17 residues. Kept here is only the CDR3 DNA, which spans 51 bases and is read in frame from base 1. Patients with a history of autoimmune disease or receiving systemic immunosuppression were excluded from the trial. Peripheral blood for TCR sequencing was collected from all dose cohorts at baseline, on cycle 4 day 1, and on cycle 7 day 1. The samples were taken from a phase I, first-in-human, multicenter, open-label dose-escalation trial of ivuxolimab. The trial enrolled adults with locally advanced or metastatic head and neck squamous cell, hepatocellular, melanoma or renal cell carcinoma. Before TCR sequencing, CD4+ T cells and CD8+ T cells were sorted from peripheral blood as separate populations.

General study outcomes and caveats: After ivuxolimab, expanded clones were on average more numerous among CD8+ T cells than among CD4+ T cells. In the 0.1-3.0 mg/kg groups, partial responders had among the lowest normalized peripheral clonal expansion, particularly in CD8+ T cells. Which antigens the clonally expanded peripheral T cells were specific for was not determined. Low levels of normalized T-cell clonal expansion were also seen in some nonresponding patients. Clonal expansion of both CD4+ and CD8+ blood T cells was observed from baseline to week 6 at doses 0.1 to 3.0 mg/kg.

As for this clone: What antigen it recognizes has not been identified. Base qualities were left out, and no much larger clone turns up one base away.

The chain is assembled from TRBV5-1 and TRBJ2-6; the D gene is not confidently resolved. This TCR derives from an adult with an advanced solid tumor such as melanoma, head and neck, liver or kidney cancer. The material was CD4+ or CD8+ T cells sorted from blood, obtained in a trial of the OX40 agonist ivuxolimab. The CDR3 here reads CASSLQPSSSGANVLTF. At the DNA level, the sequence is TGCGCCAGCAGCTTACAGCCTTCGAGCTCTGGGGCCAACGTCCTGACTTTC. When the CDR3 is completed using the reference TRBV5-1 and TRBJ2-6 genes on either side, the full variable domain is KAGVTQTPRYLIKTRGQQVTLSCSPISGHRSVSWYQQTPGQGLQFLFEYFSETQRNKGNFPGRFSGRQFSNSRSEMNVSTLELGDSALYLCASSLQPSSSGANVLTFGAGSRLTVL.